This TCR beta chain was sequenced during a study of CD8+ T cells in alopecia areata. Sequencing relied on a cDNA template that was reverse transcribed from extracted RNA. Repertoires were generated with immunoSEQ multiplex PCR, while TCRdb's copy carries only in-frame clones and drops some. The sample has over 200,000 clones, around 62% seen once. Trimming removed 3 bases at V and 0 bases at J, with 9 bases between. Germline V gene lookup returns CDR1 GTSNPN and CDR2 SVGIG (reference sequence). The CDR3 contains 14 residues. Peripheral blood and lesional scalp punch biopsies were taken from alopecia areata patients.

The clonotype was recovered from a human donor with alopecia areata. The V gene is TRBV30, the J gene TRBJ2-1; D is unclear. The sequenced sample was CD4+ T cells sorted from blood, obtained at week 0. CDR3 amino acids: CAWRPVSSYNEQFF. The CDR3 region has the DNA TGTGCCTGGAGGCCAGTGAGCTCCTACAATGAGCAGTTCTTC.